Below are 28 T cell receptor beta chains sequenced from a single sample in a study of identical twins. TCRdb reprocessed the 5' RACE reads via MiXCR and lists one record per CDR3 protein. The table records about 190,000 distinct CDR3 sequences, 15% to 20% of them present only once. These data also featured in a second study, about T cells expressing NK-cell markers.

Sequencing was carried out using CD8+ T cells sorted from blood. Receptor source: a woman in her late teens or twenties in good health.

The chain recombines TRBV30 with TRBJ2-3; possible D gene TRBD2, 5 bases. Germline-derived CDR1 and CDR2 are GTSNPN and SVGIG (reference sequence). Trimming pared 7 bases from V and 7 bases from J, leaving 21 bases between. The CDR3 covers 14 residues. This CDR3 is CALGGTGNPYTQYF. The CDR3 DNA reads as TGTGCCTTAGGTGGAACGGGAAATCCCTATACGCAGTATTTT.

This clonotype has just one count. The chain's CDR3 is CASSYPGYWGYTF. For the CDR3, the DNA is TGTGCCAGCAGTTACCCGGGGTACTGGGGCTACACCTTC. The genes are TRBV6-6 and TRBJ1-2, with no clear D. The V gene lost 2 bases and the J gene lost 8 bases, with 12 bases spanning the gap. The CDR3 runs 13 residues. The germline gives CDR1 MNHNY, CDR2 SVGAGI (reference sequence).

V and J are TRBV5-1 and TRBJ2-1; the D gene is possibly TRBD2 (5 bases). The V end lost 1 base, the J end lost 5 bases, and 13 bases lay between the germline ends. This CDR3 is 15 amino acids long. Germline V CDR1 and CDR2: SGHRS, YFSETQ. CDR3 nucleotides: TGCGCCAGCAGCTTGAACCCACAGCGGAACAATGAGCAGTTCTTC. This encodes CASSLNPQRNNEQFF.

This chain joins TRBV7-9 and TRBJ2-7; D may be TRBD1 or TRBD2 (5 bases each). The V gene's germline CDR1 is SEHNR and CDR2 FQNEAQ (reference sequence). The V and J ends lost 6 bases and 3 bases respectively, with 9 bases between them. The CDR3 is 12 residues long. CDR3 nucleotide sequence: TGTGCCAGCAGTCAGGGAGACTACGAGCAGTACTTC. Protein sequence: CASSQGDYEQYF.

This clonotype appeared a few times. The chain recombines TRBV7-9 with TRBJ1-2; D possibly corresponds to TRBD1 (5 bases). Germline lookup yields CDR1 SEHNR and CDR2 FQNEAQ (reference sequence). V lost 8 bases, J lost 2 bases, and 12 bases lay in between. The CDR3 consists of 13 residues. The DNA of the CDR3 is TGTGCCAGCGGCGAGGAGGGGAACTATGGCTACACCTTC. This codes for CASGEEGNYGYTF.

The chain joins TRBV9 to TRBJ2-3, with 8 bases aligning to TRBD1. Germline CDR1 SGDLS, CDR2 YYNGEE. V dropped 6 bases and J dropped 4; count of bases not matched to a gene: 4. The CDR3 is 13 residues long. CDR3 sequence (DNA): TGTGCCAGCACCACGACAGGGGCAGATACGCAGTATTTT. It encodes CASTTTGADTQYF.

This clonotype was recorded at least ten times. The gene calls are TRBV29-1 and TRBJ2-3, with a tentative D call TRBD1 (6 bases). There are 12 residues in the CDR3. CDR1 and CDR2 from the germline V gene are SQVTM and ANQGSEA. V lost 5 bases and J 4 bases, leaving 10 bases between the germline ends. The CDR3 here is CSVRQGPDTQYF. For the CDR3, the DNA is TGCAGCGTTCGTCAGGGGCCAGATACGCAGTATTTT.

This clonotype was observed a handful of times. The rearrangement links TRBV15 to TRBJ2-1; TRBD1 matches at 7 bases. CDR1 and CDR2 from the germline V gene are LNHNV and YYDKDF (reference sequence). With V trimmed by 0 bases and J by 9 bases, 8 bases remained unmatched. CDR3 length: 15 amino acids. The CDR3 nucleotides are TGTGCCACCAGCAGAGATCAATACAACAGGGGTGAGCAGTTCTTC. Its translation is CATSRDQYNRGEQFF.

The V call is TRBV13, the J call TRBJ1-2; D is possibly TRBD1 (5 bases). CDR1 PRHDT and CDR2 FYEKMQ come from the germline V gene (reference sequence). The CDR3 covers 13 residues. V was clipped by 5 bases and J by 4 bases, with 11 bases between them. The CDR3 DNA reads as TGTGCCAGCAGCGAGGGACGTAGCTATGGCTACACCTTC. Its translation is CASSEGRSYGYTF.

This clonotype was counted a few times. The chain uses TRBV7-9 and TRBJ2-7; D possibly uses TRBD1 or TRBD2 (5 bases each). The CDR3 extends over 14 amino acids. Germline CDR1 SEHNR, CDR2 FQNEAQ (reference sequence). V dropped 4 bases and J dropped 2 bases, with 12 bases sitting between them. DNA for the CDR3: TGTGCCAGCAGCTCCGGGACCGAGACCTACGAGCAGTACTTC. Translating gives CASSSGTETYEQYF. Full variable domain (outside the CDR3, taken from reference TRBV7-9 and TRBJ2-7): DTGVSQNPRHKITKRGQNVTFRCDPISEHNRLYWYRQTLGQGPEFLTYFQNEAQLEKSRLLSDRFSAERPKGSFSTLEIQRTEQGDSAMYLCASSSGTETYEQYFGPGTRLTVT.

This clonotype was seen at least ten times. The chain joins TRBV12-3 or TRBV12-4 to TRBJ1-1; D uncertain. This CDR3 contains 15 residues. The V gene lost 1 base and the J gene lost 4 bases, with 13 bases spanning the gap. The CDR3 sequence is CASSLGWFGATEAFF. The CDR3 DNA follows: TGTGCCAGCAGTTTAGGATGGTTCGGCGCCACTGAAGCTTTCTTT.

The rearrangement joins TRBV29-1 to TRBJ2-1; D possibly corresponds to TRBD1 (5 bases). The CDR3 runs 13 residues. Trimming removed 4 bases at V and 0 bases at J, with 7 bases between. The germline CDR1 and CDR2 sequences are SQVTM and ANQGSEA. For the CDR3, the DNA is TGCAGCGTTGCAGGGATCTCCTACAATGAGCAGTTCTTC. This encodes CSVAGISYNEQFF.

This clonotype was picked up one time. The chain carries TRBV18 and TRBJ2-4; D is undetermined. V lost 6 bases, J lost 1 base, and 10 bases lay in between. Per germline, CDR1 KGHSH and CDR2 LQKENI. The CDR3 has 14 residues. As DNA, the CDR3 is TGTGCCAGCTCTCCTTTGGGGGCCAAAAACATTCAGTACTTC. This encodes CASSPLGAKNIQYF.

J is TRBJ1-1 and V is TRBV6-1; possibly TRBD1 for D (5 bases). Per the germline V gene, CDR1 is MNHNS and CDR2 is SASEGT. CDR3 length: 15 residues. V dropped 5 bases and J dropped 4 bases, with 17 bases sitting between them. CDR3 nucleotides: TGTGCCAGCAGTCCCCCCGGGCAGGGATCCACTGAAGCTTTCTTT. Translated: CASSPPGQGSTEAFF.

This clonotype was seen more than once but under ten times. The rearrangement joins TRBV5-1 to TRBJ2-7; 7 bases align to TRBD1. This CDR3 contains 15 residues. Trimming at V came to 0 bases and at J to 0 bases, leaving 3 bases not matched to a gene. The germline gives CDR1 SGHRS, CDR2 YFSETQ. The CDR3 is CASSLVGDSSYEQYF. The CDR3 DNA follows: TGCGCCAGCAGCTTGGTAGGGGACAGCTCCTACGAGCAGTACTTC.

This clonotype was counted only a few times. The rearrangement uses TRBV5-1 and TRBJ2-1, with D unresolved. The CDR3 loop spans 14 amino acids. V dropped 2 bases and J dropped 5 bases, with 11 bases sitting between them. The germline V gene has CDR1 SGHRS and CDR2 YFSETQ. The CDR3 loop is CASSFVEKDNEQFF. CDR3 nucleotide sequence: TGCGCCAGCAGCTTTGTGGAGAAGGACAATGAGCAGTTCTTC. Using reference TRBV5-1 and TRBJ2-1 for the parts outside the CDR3, the full variable domain is KAGVTQTPRYLIKTRGQQVTLSCSPISGHRSVSWYQQTPGQGLQFLFEYFSETQRNKGNFPGRFSGRQFSNSRSEMNVSTLELGDSALYLCASSFVEKDNEQFFGPGTRLTVL.

In its sample, this clonotype was seen many times. This sequence joins TRBV6-4 and TRBJ2-2; 9 bases align to TRBD1. Germline V gene lookup returns CDR1 MRHNA and CDR2 SNTAGT. This CDR3 is 16 amino acids long. Trimming took 0 bases from V and 3 from J; bases not matched to a gene: 2. The CDR3 spells CASSDSTGGDTGELFF. CDR3 sequence (DNA): TGTGCCAGCAGTGACTCGACAGGGGGGGACACCGGGGAGCTGTTTTTT.

The V gene is TRBV6-6, the J gene TRBJ1-1; D remains unclear. Germline loops: CDR1 MNHNY, CDR2 SVGAGI (reference sequence). The V and J ends lost 5 bases and 7 bases respectively, with 8 bases between them. This CDR3 comprises 11 residues. The CDR3 coding sequence is TGTGCCAGCAGTCCCAATCATGAAGCTTTCTTT. It translates to CASSPNHEAFF.

This clonotype was seen more than once but under ten times. V is TRBV5-5 and J is TRBJ1-2, with 7 bases fitting TRBD1. V was clipped by 4 bases and J by 3 bases; unmatched bases: 3. Germline V gene sequence: CDR1 SGHKS, CDR2 YYEKEE (reference sequence). CDR3 size: 13 residues. CDR3: CASSPQGDYGYTF. The CDR3 nucleotides read TGTGCCAGCAGCCCGCAGGGGGACTATGGCTACACCTTC. The full variable domain, in which reference TRBV5-5 and TRBJ1-2 provide the parts outside the CDR3, is DAGVTQSPTHLIKTRGQQVTLRCSPISGHKSVSWYQQVLGQGPQFIFQYYEKEERGRGNFPDRFSARQFPNYSSELNVNALLLGDSALYLCASSPQGDYGYTFGSGTRLTVV.

CDR3 sequence (DNA): TGCGCCAGCAGCTTGGCGTCAGTAATGAACACTGAAGCTTTCTTT. Translation: CASSLASVMNTEAFF. This chain joins TRBV5-1 and TRBJ1-1; D is uncertain. Germline V gives CDR1 SGHRS, CDR2 YFSETQ. V lost 0 bases and J 0 bases, leaving 9 bases between the germline ends. This CDR3 is 15 amino acids long.

The V gene is TRBV6-5, the J gene TRBJ2-5; D uncertain. The V gene lost 0 bases and the J gene lost 3 bases, with 8 bases spanning the gap. Germline CDR1 MNHEY, CDR2 SVGAGI. The CDR3 sequence is 14 residues long. The CDR3 DNA sequence: TGTGCCAGCAGTTACTCTCGGTTAGAAGAGACCCAGTACTTC. Translating gives CASSYSRLEETQYF.

This clonotype was found a few times. V usage is TRBV7-9 and J usage is TRBJ2-1; D uncertain. Germline CDR1 SEHNR, CDR2 FQNEAQ (reference sequence). The ends were cut back, 6 bases at V and 6 bases at J, with 12 bases in the middle. This CDR3 region has 13 residues. In nucleotides, the CDR3 is TGTGCCAGCAGTGTCAGACCCCCCAATGAGCAGTTCTTC. This gives the protein CASSVRPPNEQFF.

This clonotype was picked up a small number of times. This rearrangement joins TRBV7-7 to TRBJ2-7; 8 nucleotides match TRBD2. The CDR3 loop spans 14 amino acids. Per the germline V gene, CDR1 is SSHAT and CDR2 is FNYEAQ (reference sequence). With V trimmed by 10 bases and J by 6 bases, 14 bases remained unmatched. The CDR3 spells CATSRGGPSTEQYF. CDR3 DNA: TGTGCCACCTCTCGGGGGGGGCCTTCCACCGAGCAGTACTTC.

The V and J genes are TRBV30 and TRBJ1-2; D not resolved. V was shortened by 3 bases and J by 2 bases, with 7 bases between the two germline ends. The germline CDR1 and CDR2 sequences are GTSNPN and SVGIG (reference sequence). This CDR3 spans 12 amino acids. As DNA, the CDR3 is TGTGCCTGGAGCGAAGGGAACTATGGCTACACCTTC. It translates to CAWSEGNYGYTF.

The chain employs TRBV7-6 and TRBJ2-2; D gene ambiguous. This CDR3 is 13 amino acids long. Per germline, CDR1 SGHVS and CDR2 FNYEAQ. Between the trimmed V and J ends, which lost 5 bases and 5 bases, there was a span of 9 bases. DNA of the CDR3: TGTGCCAGCAGCCCAATATCTACCGGGGAGCTGTTTTTT. Translating gives CASSPISTGELFF.

The chain uses TRBV12-3 or TRBV12-4 and TRBJ2-5; weak D call: TRBD1 (5 bases). V was trimmed by 6 bases and J by 3 bases, leaving 11 bases between them. The CDR3 loop spans 13 amino acids. The CDR3 coding sequence is TGTGCCAGCAGCCTAGACAGTAAAGAGACCCAGTACTTC. Residues: CASSLDSKETQYF.

V usage is TRBV19 and J usage is TRBJ1-1; no reliable D call. The CDR3 has 11 residues. The V gene lost 5 bases and the J gene lost 7 bases, with 8 bases spanning the gap. CDR1 and CDR2 (germline): LNHDA, SQIVND (reference sequence). CDR3 amino acids: CASSAGGEAFF. The CDR3 region has the DNA TGTGCCAGTAGTGCCGGCGGTGAAGCTTTCTTT.

There are a few counts of this clonotype. V and J are TRBV29-1 and TRBJ2-2, with TRBD2 matching 7 bases. This CDR3 comprises 13 residues. Trimming removed 5 bases from V and 2 bases from J; junction bases left unmatched: 2. CDR1 SQVTM and CDR2 ANQGSEA come from the germline V gene. The CDR3 reads CSVSGENTGELFF. The CDR3 region has the DNA TGCAGCGTTAGCGGGGAAAACACCGGGGAGCTGTTTTTT.